The sequence of this T cell receptor (beta chain) was determined in a study of vaccination and CD4 T cells after COVID-19. Study information: Convalescent individuals exhibited SARS-CoV-2 positivity on nasal swab PCR, with several mild and one severe presentation.

Study-wide results and limits: The appearance of a median approximately 85% of reactive clones in convalescent patients occurred only post-vaccination.

The assay that was used to sequence DNA from cultured CD4+ T cells was the Oncomine TCR Beta short-read assay. TCRdb independently ran MiXCR on the PCR reads; one entry per CDR3 protein. The top ten clones hold approximately 14% of a sample with roughly 13,000 distinct CDR3 sequences, around 20% of them seen once. Treatment denoted: roughly 10-day PBMC culture with coronavirus spike peptide pools or control peptides (ViraFEST assay). With peptide pools, ViraFEST first expanded antigen-specific T cells and afterwards sequenced their TCRs. This clonotype appeared a few times. As yet, its antigen is unknown. The CDR3 has 14 amino acids. V shed 3 bases and J shed 0 bases, with 10 bases lying between them. The germline CDR1 and CDR2 sequences are GTSNPN and SVGIG (reference sequence).

The source of this sequence is a human donor with COVID-19. Sequencing input: cultured CD4+ T cells from blood. The chain joins TRBV30 to TRBJ2-3; tentatively, D is TRBD1 (5 bases). The CDR3 nucleotides are TGTGCCTGGAGCGGACATACTAGCACAGATACGCAGTATTTT. As protein: CAWSGHTSTDTQYF.